This record concerns one TCR beta chain sequence. As yet, its antigen is unknown. The entry originates in a study of regulatory T cells in long-lasting Graves disease. Overall study results and limits: Persistent disease preferred TRBV28, TRBJ1-2 and TRBJ2-5; new disease, TRBV20-1 and TRBJ2-1.

Germline V lookup: CDR1 MNHNS, CDR2 SASEGT. J gave up 2 bases and V 9 bases, and 9 bases lay outside the gene matches. The CDR3 loop spans 15 amino acids. Indicated time point: persistent/refractory GD, antithyroid drugs over 5 years with positive TRAb. With RNA extracted from PBMCs as input, the TCR library was made. Patients met American Thyroid Association criteria for Graves' disease. With iRepertoire HTBI primers and Arm-PCR of CDR3 regions, TCR beta libraries were built. TCRdb processed the multiplex PCR reads anew with MiXCR; each CDR3 protein has one entry. Of hundreds of thousands of distinct CDR3 sequences listed, roughly 20% are singletons.

This receptor was identified in a female donor with Graves disease. The sequencing used peripheral blood mononuclear cells (PBMCs), collected when the disease was refractory, from a patient treated with antithyroid drugs. The chain couples TRBV6-1 to TRBJ2-2; 7 positions agree with TRBD2. The CDR3 bases are TGTGCCAGTGGTTCGGCTAGCGGCAACACCGGGGAGCTGTTTTTT. Encoded protein: CASGSASGNTGELFF.